Following are 8 T cell receptor beta chains from one sample sequenced in a study of blood T cell repertoires in COVID-19. Only in-frame clones appear in the TCRdb table, and some are missing; sequencing was by immunoSEQ multiplex PCR. The table includes 50,000 to 65,000 clones, 88% detected once. Input material: peripheral blood. These receptors originate from a man in his forties or fifties with active COVID-19.

The chain couples TRBV15 to TRBJ1-1, with D maybe TRBD1 (5 bases). V was clipped by 1 base and J by 1 base, with 7 bases between them. Germline V gives CDR1 LNHNV, CDR2 YYDKDF (reference sequence). CDR3 length equals 14 residues. CDR3 loop: CATSRARANTEAFF. CDR3 DNA: TGTGCCACCAGCAGAGCCAGGGCGAACACTGAAGCTTTCTTT.

V is TRBV23-1 and J is TRBJ1-5, with a tentative D call TRBD1 (6 bases). TRBV23-1 is marked as an open reading frame, function uncertain. V lost 3 bases, J lost 4 bases, and 34 bases lay in between. CDR3 length equals 22 residues. The DNA for the CDR3 is TGCGCCAGCAGTCACCCCCGAATAAGCCCTTTTACAGGGATAGTTGAGAATCAGCCCCAGCATTTT. Translation gives CASSHPRISPFTGIVENQPQHF.

This clone has more than one count but fewer than ten. The chain carries TRBV19 and TRBJ2-7, with TRBD1 matching 8 bases. This CDR3 has 13 amino acids. Germline CDR1 LNHDA, CDR2 SQIVND (reference sequence). V was pared by 4 bases and J by 3 bases, with 2 bases of the junction left unmatched. CDR3 sequence (DNA): TGTGCCAGTAGTAGGACAGGGCGCTACGAGCAGTACTTC. Its protein product is CASSRTGRYEQYF.

This rearrangement joins TRBV25-1 to TRBJ2-7; the match to TRBD2 covers 7 bases. V lost 10 bases to trimming and J lost 0 bases; unmatched junction nucleotides: 3. This CDR3 comprises 12 residues. From germline, CDR1 is MGHDK and CDR2 SYGVNS. This chain's CDR3 is CATSGNSYEQYF. As DNA, the CDR3 is TGTGCCACTAGCGGCAACTCCTACGAGCAGTACTTC.

The chain combines TRBV5-4 with TRBJ2-2; 10 bases line up with TRBD2. V trimming: 6 bases; J trimming: 6 bases; junction bases outside the gene matches: 11. This CDR3 spans 16 amino acids. Germline V gene sequence: CDR1 SGHNT, CDR2 YYREEE (reference sequence). The CDR3 bases are TGTGCCAGCACCCGAGGGGCTAGCGGGGGCCCCGGGGAGCTGTTTTTT. Protein: CASTRGASGGPGELFF.

This chain joins TRBV2 and TRBJ1-4; D gene uncertain. The CDR3 consists of 13 residues. Trimming removed 4 bases at V and 7 bases at J, with 10 bases between. Germline-derived CDR1 and CDR2 are SNHLY and FYNNEI. CDR3 sequence reads: CASSAREGEKLFF. The DNA for the CDR3 is TGTGCCAGCAGTGCAAGGGAGGGTGAAAAACTGTTTTTT.

The chain couples TRBV5-1 to TRBJ2-3; TRBD2 aligns across 8 bases. With 4 bases clipped from V and 4 bases from J, the junction kept 5 bases outside the gene matches. This CDR3 spans 14 amino acids. Germline CDR1 is SGHRS and CDR2 is YFSETQ. This chain's CDR3 is CASSPGTSADTQYF. CDR3 DNA sequence: TGCGCCAGCAGCCCCGGGACTAGTGCAGATACGCAGTATTTT.

The table lists this clone with a few counts. V and J are TRBV6-5 and TRBJ1-6; weak D call: TRBD1 (5 bases). The CDR3 covers 14 residues. Germline-derived CDR1 and CDR2 are MNHEY and SVGAGI. Trimming removed 6 bases at V and 6 bases at J, with 12 bases between. The CDR3 region has the DNA TGTGCCAGCAGAGACAGAACCCTTAATTCACCCCTCCACTTT. Its protein product is CASRDRTLNSPLHF.